One and the same sample provided the 10 T cell receptor beta chains below, sequenced in a study of a mutant IDH1 vaccine in newly diagnosed glioma (dated by TCRdb to the early 2020s). What this sample's time point label stands for: week 5, during vaccination. Each vaccine dose, consisting of 300 ug of a 20-mer mutant IDH1 peptide in Montanide, was administered subcutaneously with topical imiquimod. Library creation used the immunoSEQ multiplex PCR assay. TCRdb's version of the immuneACCESS table is confined to in-frame rearrangements and falls short of the full clone set. An unresolved V gene accounts for under half of the shortfall where checked; the remainder is of unknown origin. The sample data list approximately 60,000 clones, and 70% to 85% of these were observed just once. The top ten clones comprise 2.5% to 3.5% of the sample. These receptors have no known antigen. This material consisted of PBMCs, taken from a glioma patient whose treatment included an IDH1 peptide vaccine. The receptors derive from a young woman with glioma. Some clones in this sample may be carry-over from other donors' samples.

The V and J genes are TRBV9 and TRBJ1-2; D unresolved. V dropped 4 bases and J dropped 8 bases, with 9 bases sitting between them. Per germline, CDR1 SGDLS and CDR2 YYNGEE. The length of the CDR3 is 11 residues. CDR3 in amino acids: CASSHLRGYTF. In DNA, the CDR3 is TGTGCCAGCAGCCACCTCAGGGGCTACACCTTC.

The chain links TRBV2 to TRBJ2-3; 9 bases line up with TRBD2. This CDR3 contains 16 residues. V gave up 1 base and J gave up 2 bases; unmatched junction bases: 4. Germline V lookup: CDR1 SNHLY, CDR2 FYNNEI. The CDR3 here is CASSEELAGITDTQYF. The CDR3 DNA sequence: TGTGCCAGCAGTGAAGAACTAGCGGGCATCACAGATACGCAGTATTTT.

The chain links TRBV7-6 to TRBJ1-5; possible D gene TRBD1, 6 bases. Between the trimmed V and J ends, which lost 5 bases and 0 bases, there was a span of 17 bases. The CDR3 is made up of 17 amino acids. Per germline, CDR1 SGHVS and CDR2 FNYEAQ. The CDR3 sequence: CASSADSGAYSNQPQHF. CDR3 DNA sequence: TGTGCCAGCAGCGCAGATTCGGGGGCCTATAGCAATCAGCCCCAGCATTTT. The full variable domain, completed using reference TRBV7-6 and TRBJ1-5, is GAGVSQSPRYKVTKRGQDVALRCDPISGHVSLYWYRQALGQGPEFLTYFNYEAQQDKSGLPNDRFSAERPEGSISTLTIQRTEQRDSAMYRCASSADSGAYSNQPQHFGDGTRLSIL.

The J gene is TRBJ2-7, the V gene TRBV27, with D possibly TRBD2 on 6 matching bases. This CDR3 spans 13 amino acids. CDR1 is MNHEY and CDR2 is SMNVEV in the germline V gene (reference sequence). Between the trimmed V and J ends, which lost 0 bases and 6 bases, there was a span of 9 bases. This chain's CDR3 is CASSLSVGGEQYF. The CDR3 region has the DNA TGTGCCAGCAGTTTATCTGTGGGAGGCGAGCAGTACTTC.

The chain combines TRBV6-8 with TRBJ2-2; D is perhaps TRBD1 (7 bases). The CDR3 runs to 17 residues. Looked up from germline, CDR1 is MNHGY and CDR2 is SAAAGT. Trimming cost V 7 bases and J 3 bases, with 21 bases left between them. The DNA for the CDR3 is TGTGCCAGCATCCTCTTGTGCAGGGGGGTCTACACCGGGGAGCTGTTTTTT. Protein product: CASILLCRGVYTGELFF.

This clone has more than one count but fewer than ten. The chain has TRBV5-4 and TRBJ1-2; D is perhaps TRBD1 (6 bases). V dropped 0 bases and J dropped 4 bases, with 10 bases sitting between them. Germline lookup yields CDR1 SGHNT and CDR2 YYREEE (reference sequence). This CDR3 region has 14 residues. CDR3: CASSLGGLGYGYTF. CDR3 DNA: TGTGCCAGCAGCTTGGGGGGGCTCGGCTATGGCTACACCTTC.

This chain uses TRBV6-6 with TRBJ1-4; no clear D. V was pared by 2 bases and J by 7 bases, with 11 bases between. This CDR3 contains 14 residues. Per germline, CDR1 MNHNY and CDR2 SVGAGI (reference sequence). The DNA for the CDR3 is TGTGCCAGCAGTTACGATTTGCACGGTGAAAAACTGTTTTTT. It yields the protein CASSYDLHGEKLFF.

The genes are TRBV9 and TRBJ1-3; possible D gene TRBD1, 6 bases. The CDR3 extends over 16 amino acids. Trimming shortened V by 3 bases and J by 0 bases, and 13 bases separated the two germline ends. Germline CDR1 SGDLS, CDR2 YYNGEE. Here the CDR3 DNA reads TGTGCCAGCAGCGCCGACAGGCTGAGCTCTGGAAACACCATATATTTT. Residues: CASSADRLSSGNTIYF.

This clone was recorded only once. The J gene is TRBJ2-2, the V gene TRBV9, with D possibly being TRBD1 or TRBD2 (6 bases each). Deletions cut 4 bases from V and 4 bases from J, with 17 bases between. Germline V gene data show CDR1 as SGDLS and CDR2 as YYNGEE. CDR3 length: 16 amino acids. The CDR3 nucleotides read TGTGCCAGCAGCAAAGAGGGGGGCCCCGGCACCGGGGAGCTGTTTTTT. Its translation: CASSKEGGPGTGELFF.

The rearrangement joins TRBV25-1 to TRBJ1-1; unclear D gene. The CDR3 contains 13 residues. V was shortened by 4 bases and J by 4 bases, with 10 bases between the two germline ends. CDR1 MGHDK and CDR2 SYGVNS come from the germline V gene. This chain's CDR3 is CASSASVITEAFF. For the CDR3, the DNA is TGTGCCAGCAGTGCTAGCGTAATCACTGAAGCTTTCTTT.